This T cell receptor (beta chain) was observed in a study of response to subunit inactivated influenza vaccine. General study findings and limits: Each seasonal flu vaccination may recruit only limited new T cells, authors suggested.

This clonotype occurred many times. Its antigen is currently unknown. The length of the CDR3 is 11 residues. Germline CDR1 DFQATT, CDR2 SNEGSKA (reference sequence). V lost 3 bases and J lost 3, with 3 bases in between. One entry per CDR3 protein results from TCRdb running MiXCR on the RT-PCR reads. Of about 800,000 distinct CDR3 sequences in the sample, around 20% are singletons; the top ten hold about 9.4%. V and J are TRBV20-1 and TRBJ2-1; D remains unclear. The specimen comprised PBMCs from blood, sampled 5 days after vaccination. The source of this sequence is a man between 45 and 60 years old who received an inactivated influenza vaccine. CDR3 sequence reads: CSASFYNEQFF. CDR3 nucleotide sequence: TGCAGTGCTAGCTTCTACAATGAGCAGTTCTTC.